This is a list of T cell receptor beta chains from one sample in a study of blood T cell repertoires in COVID-19. Some clones are missing from TCRdb's copy, which holds only in-frame ones; the method was immunoSEQ multiplex PCR. In the table there are roughly 60,000 clones, roughly 87% of which are singletons. The sequencing sample was made of peripheral blood. All receptors come from a man aged 45 to 65 with active COVID-19. The CDR3 runs from the conserved cysteine through the conserved F or W. D genes are given only for firm matches. Only part of the rows carry a size: once, few, many, or a class if the clone is expanded.

j_call	v_call	d_call	clone_size	cdr3_aa	cdr3_nt
TRBJ2-3	TRBV7-2	TRBD2	-	CASSGRTSGLFDTQYF	TGTGCCAGCAGCGGACGGACGTCGGGACTATTCGATACGCAGTATTTT
TRBJ1-2	TRBV5-4	TRBD1	-	CASSRDRFNYGYTF	TGTGCCAGCAGTCGGGACAGGTTTAACTATGGCTACACCTTC
TRBJ2-4	TRBV6-6	-	-	CASSFDGDGKNIQYF	TGTGCCAGCAGTTTTGACGGGGATGGCAAAAACATTCAGTACTTC
TRBJ2-5	TRBV18	-	once	CASSAGTTTLQETQYF	TGTGCCAGCTCAGCAGGGACAACTACGCTTCAAGAGACCCAGTACTTC
TRBJ2-7	TRBV10-1	-	-	CASRSGLTYEQYF	TGCGCCAGCAGAAGCGGGTTAACCTACGAGCAGTACTTC
TRBJ1-1	TRBV6-5	-	-	CASGHRTYTEAFF	TGTGCCAGCGGGCACCGCACGTACACTGAAGCTTTCTTT
TRBJ2-7	TRBV12-3/TRBV12-4	-	once	CASTRSSYEQYF	TGTGCCAGCACTCGGAGCTCCTACGAGCAGTACTTC
TRBJ2-1	TRBV27	-	-	CASSPDSSEQFF	TGTGCCAGCAGTCCCGACAGTAGTGAGCAGTTCTTC
TRBJ1-5	TRBV10-3	-	few	CAISESRADSNQPQHF	TGTGCCATCAGTGAGTCGCGGGCAGATAGCAATCAGCCCCAGCATTTT
TRBJ2-1	TRBV7-9	TRBD2	-	CASLERGAYNEQFF	TGTGCCAGCCTTGAGCGGGGGGCCTACAATGAGCAGTTCTTC
TRBJ1-2	TRBV11-2	TRBD1	once	CASSRIGTGGGYTF	TGTGCCAGCAGCCGGATCGGGACAGGGGGGGGCTACACCTTC
TRBJ2-2	TRBV7-2	-	-	CASSSLGTSANTGELFF	TGTGCCAGCAGCTCCCTTGGGACAAGCGCGAACACCGGGGAGCTGTTTTTT
TRBJ1-6	TRBV20-1	-	-	CSASRPDSFYNSPLHF	TGCAGTGCTAGTCGTCCCGACTCTTTTTATAATTCACCCCTCCACTTT
TRBJ1-1	TRBV9	-	-	CASSVVQRGEAFF	TGTGCCAGCAGCGTAGTACAAAGGGGTGAAGCTTTCTTT
TRBJ2-5	TRBV7-2	-	-	CASSFTGTQETQYF	TGTGCCAGCAGCTTTACAGGGACCCAAGAGACCCAGTACTTC